A selection of T cell receptor beta chains follows, all from one sample in a study of T cell clonotyping in hematopoietic cell transplantation. The data were produced by immunoSEQ multiplex PCR, yet TCRdb's version contains in-frame clones alone and is incomplete. The repertoire holds a few thousand clones, with approximately 80% as singletons. The material sequenced was peripheral blood mononuclear cells, taken 100 days after allogeneic stem cell transplant. The receptors were gathered from a male patient in his forties or fifties who had an allogeneic stem cell transplant from an unrelated donor, so the T cells may come from the graft donor. Some clones in this sample may be carry-over from other donors' samples. Both conserved end residues are trimmed from each CDR3. Clone size is given for some rows only: seen once, a few or many times, or a class if the clone is expanded.

>TRBV18|NA|13
ASSPQGLGADEQF
>TRBV5-6|NA|13
ASGPPGHGHSTQY
>TRBV4-1|NA|15
ASSQTYWTPESYEQY
>TRBV7-9|large|12
ASSPFPAGYEQY
>TRBV10-3|NA|11
ASTSANQETQY
>TRBV10-1|NA|11
ASSRRPGETQY
>TRBV5-6|NA|11
ASSSGSDLGAF
>TRBV11-2|NA|14
ASSLLGQGTADTQY
>TRBV9|NA|12
ASSVGPMNTEAF
>TRBV11-2|NA|10
ASSLGINEQF
>TRBV6-1|NA|11
ASGTGSVYGYT
>TRBV4-1|NA|14
ASSARVFSALHGYT
>TRBV16|once|14
ASSQSRAGSHNEQF
>TRBV19|NA|12
ASAAGAGGNEAF
>TRBV6-5|NA|11
ASRDSEARGYT
>TRBV28|few|14
ASSTTRRGGGETQY
>TRBV6-5|NA|14
ASSYSSHRGNSPLH
>TRBV5-6|NA|11
ASSIQGYYGYT
>TRBV5-5|NA|13
ASSLGRASAYEQY
>TRBV9|medium-sized|14
ASSVMGQGIPNEQF
>TRBV7-2|NA|12
ASRPGGGRHGYT
>TRBV7-9|NA|14
ASSLTGMLGNQPQH
>TRBV9|NA|13
ASSAETGGSGELF
>TRBV7-2|NA|14
ASSLLLAGEKDTQY
>TRBV7-2|NA|12
ASSLDSVTYEQY
>TRBV5-5|NA|12
ASSLFDRAYEQY
>TRBV6-1|few|14
ASSELGGAVVNIQY
>TRBV2|NA|12
ASRRDRGFDTQY
>TRBV6-5|NA|11
ASRWGRDTEAF
>TRBV5-1|few|17
ASSLGSGGPHSSYNEQF
>TRBV6-4|NA|12
ASPDSFKSYEQY
>TRBV27|NA|14
ASSLSLRGGSYEQY
>TRBV4-1|large|13
ASSQAPGRNYEQY
>TRBV2|NA|12
ASSDQVFNSPLH
>TRBV27|NA|13
ASSVSSGLTYEQY
>TRBV28|NA|11
ATLSGSNYEQY
>TRBV9|NA|15
ASSVGGSGRLVDTQY
>TRBV2|NA|11
ASISHGSYEQY
>TRBV7-8|NA|14
ASSPRQGVVVNEQF
>TRBV7-2|NA|13
ASSPSSGSLHEQY
>TRBV19|NA|14
ASSPASGGRYNEQF
>TRBV2|NA|14
ASSGSWGQGNTEAF
>TRBV5-6|NA|13
ASRLWDRDLNEQY
>TRBV5-1|NA|14
ASSLETAFSQETQY
>TRBV19|few|14
ATRLGGGVTNEKLF
>TRBV6-5|NA|11
ASSWSVNTEAF
>TRBV18|NA|13
ASSRRQVAGTEAF
>TRBV4-3|once|13
ASSQATGWDYEQY